The 21 T cell receptor beta chains below come from one sample, sequenced in a study of cytomegalovirus exposure and HLA in healthy donors. Researchers ran the PCR with 60 Vbeta and 13 Jbeta primers. Repertoires were generated with immunoSEQ multiplex PCR, while TCRdb's copy carries only in-frame clones and drops some. The listing contains approximately 110,000 clones. The sequenced sample was PBMCs. These receptors all stem from a man younger than 35 in good health and CMV-seronegative.

This chain uses TRBV30 with TRBJ2-1, with TRBD2 matching 7 bases. V trimming: 6 bases; J trimming: 4 bases; junction bases outside the gene matches: 12. In germline, CDR1 is GTSNPN, CDR2 SVGIG (reference sequence). The CDR3 contains 15 residues. The CDR3 DNA follows: TGTGCCTGTACGGATACTAGCGCAAATTACAATGAGCAGTTCTTC. Protein: CACTDTSANYNEQFF.

The chain carries TRBV30 and TRBJ2-3; a weak D match, TRBD2 (5 bases). The CDR3 totals 16 residues. Trimming left V 1 base short and J 2 bases short, with 16 bases between. CDR1 and CDR2 (germline): GTSNPN, SVGIG (reference sequence). This CDR3 is CAWSARHRLNTDTQYF. In DNA form, the CDR3 reads TGTGCCTGGAGTGCCCGACACCGACTAAACACAGATACGCAGTATTTT.

The chain couples TRBV28 to TRBJ2-7; D remains unclear. The germline V and J ends were trimmed by 7 bases and 7 bases, with 14 bases remaining between them. This CDR3 comprises 12 residues. In germline, CDR1 is MDHEN, CDR2 SYDVKM. DNA for the CDR3: TGTGCCAGCAAGAGAACCGCTTTAGAGCAGTACTTC. Its translation is CASKRTALEQYF.

The rearrangement joins TRBV9 to TRBJ2-7, with TRBD1 identical over 9 bases. The V segment lost 4 bases and the J segment 0 bases; nucleotides outside the gene matches: 2. There are 14 residues in the CDR3. Germline V gene sequence: CDR1 SGDLS, CDR2 YYNGEE. CDR3 sequence (DNA): TGTGCCAGCAGCAGGACAGGGGTCTCCTACGAGCAGTACTTC. This codes for CASSRTGVSYEQYF.

The J gene is TRBJ2-4, the V gene TRBV9, with TRBD2 matching 8 bases. With V trimmed by 3 bases and J by 8 bases, 7 bases remained unmatched. Germline-derived CDR1 and CDR2 are SGDLS and YYNGEE. The CDR3 runs 14 residues. DNA of the CDR3: TGTGCCAGCAGCGCCGGGACTAGTATTGACATTCAGTACTTC. It yields the protein CASSAGTSIDIQYF.

The V gene is TRBV5-1, the J gene TRBJ2-7; TRBD2 matches 9 bases. The germline gives CDR1 SGHRS, CDR2 YFSETQ. V lost 1 base and J lost 4; bases outside the gene matches: 9. The CDR3 has 16 residues. The CDR3 protein is CASSLFPGLARYEQYF. The CDR3 nucleotides are TGCGCCAGCAGCTTGTTCCCCGGACTAGCGAGGTACGAGCAGTACTTC.

The rearrangement links TRBV18 to TRBJ2-1; D unresolved. The CDR3 sequence is 15 residues long. The ends were cut back, 3 bases at V and 5 bases at J, with 14 bases in the middle. The germline V gene has CDR1 KGHSH and CDR2 LQKENI. CDR3 region: CASSPLLQAHNEQFF. The DNA of the CDR3 is TGTGCCAGCTCACCTCTTTTGCAGGCACACAATGAGCAGTTCTTC.

In regard to this clone: One end of the junction varies from germline; a read error may be responsible. The gene calls are TRBV28 and TRBJ2-1; possibly TRBD2 for D (7 bases). From germline, CDR1 is MDHEN and CDR2 SYDVKM. CDR3 length: 14 amino acids. The CDR3 loop reads CASSLQKIRPGGLF. The CDR3 bases are TGTGCCAGCAGTTTACAAAAAATTCGACCGGGGGGCCTCTTC.

CDR3 loop: CASYRSPGPAGTEAFF. The DNA of the CDR3 is TGTGCCAGCTACCGAAGCCCCGGCCCGGCGGGCACTGAAGCTTTCTTT. V gene TRBV7-9 combines with J gene TRBJ1-1; D is uncertain. Germline V gene lookup returns CDR1 SEHNR and CDR2 FQNEAQ (reference sequence). Trimming removed 8 bases from V and 4 bases from J, with 23 bases in between. This CDR3 is 16 amino acids long.

The rearrangement uses TRBV6-5 and TRBJ1-1, with TRBD1 as a possible D gene (5 bases). The V end lost 4 bases, the J end lost 10 bases, and 16 bases lay between the germline ends. Germline CDR1 reads MNHEY; CDR2 reads SVGAGI. The length of the CDR3 is 13 residues. CDR3 amino acids: CASSLGRASVAFF. The CDR3 DNA reads TGTGCCAGCAGTTTAGGCAGGGCTAGTGTAGCTTTCTTT.

V usage is TRBV5-1 and J usage is TRBJ2-2, with D maybe TRBD1 (6 bases). The germline V and J ends were trimmed by 3 bases and 1 base, with 7 bases remaining between them. The CDR3 covers 14 residues. Germline assignment: CDR1 SGHRS and CDR2 YFSETQ. The CDR3 nucleotides are TGCGCCAGCAGCTGGGGACAGAACACCGGGGAGCTGTTTTTT. Encoded protein: CASSWGQNTGELFF.

This chain links TRBV10-3 with TRBJ1-2; TRBD1 agrees at 9 bases. Germline V CDR1 and CDR2: ENHRY, SYGVKD. This CDR3 is built from 14 residues. V trimming: 6 bases; J trimming: 4 bases; junction bases outside the gene matches: 6. The CDR3 DNA reads as TGTGCCATCAGGGGACAGGGTCTAATCTATGGCTACACCTTC. Amino acids: CAIRGQGLIYGYTF.

In the case of this clone: Mismatch with germline at one junction end may stem from a read error. The J gene is TRBJ2-7, the V gene TRBV6-5, with D possibly matching TRBD2 (5 bases). CDR1 and CDR2 from the germline V gene are MNHEY and SVGAGI. This CDR3 region has 13 residues. The CDR3 reads CATSMTLGDEQYF. The CDR3 nucleotides are TGTGCCACCAGTATGACCCTGGGAGACGAGCAGTACTTC.

This chain uses TRBV19 with TRBJ2-1; a possible D gene is TRBD2 (6 bases). Germline V lookup: CDR1 LNHDA, CDR2 SQIVND (reference sequence). The V and J ends lost 8 bases and 5 bases respectively, with 19 bases between them. The length of the CDR3 is 15 residues. CDR3 in amino acids: CASAYGPRGDNEQFF. CDR3 DNA sequence: TGTGCCAGTGCTTATGGACCGCGCGGGGACAATGAGCAGTTCTTC.

The V call is TRBV19, the J call TRBJ2-5; 14 bases match TRBD2. Germline V gives CDR1 LNHDA, CDR2 SQIVND (reference sequence). The CDR3 covers 15 residues. The ends lost 4 bases at V and 3 bases at J; junction bases unmatched: 1. CDR3 nucleotides: TGTGCCAGTAGTACGGGACTAGCGGGGGAAGAGACCCAGTACTTC. Amino acids: CASSTGLAGEETQYF.

The rearrangement links TRBV4-1 to TRBJ1-1; D remains ambiguous. CDR1 MGHRA and CDR2 YSYEKL come from the germline V gene. V lost 2 bases, J lost 2 bases, and 9 bases lay in between. The length of the CDR3 is 14 residues. As DNA, the CDR3 is TGCGCCAGCAGCCAAATGTCAGTAAACACTGAAGCTTTCTTT. It encodes CASSQMSVNTEAFF.

The V and J genes are TRBV28 and TRBJ2-7; 13 bases agree with TRBD2. CDR3 length: 15 amino acids. Trimming removed 5 bases from V and 6 bases from J; junction bases left unmatched: 7. Germline V gene data show CDR1 as MDHEN and CDR2 as SYDVKM. The CDR3 bases are TGTGCCAGCAGTACTACTAGCGGGAGGGTAGGCGAGCAGTACTTC. Amino acids: CASSTTSGRVGEQYF.

The chain links TRBV5-5 to TRBJ1-4; 7 bases align to TRBD1. This CDR3 is built from 15 residues. The J segment lost 6 bases and the V segment lost 0 bases, leaving 5 bases of the junction unmatched. The germline gives CDR1 SGHKS, CDR2 YYEKEE (reference sequence). Here the CDR3 reads CASSLVAGGHEKLFF. The CDR3 DNA reads TGTGCCAGCAGCTTGGTGGCAGGGGGACATGAAAAACTGTTTTTT.

The chain is built from TRBV27 and TRBJ2-1, with TRBD2 as a possible D gene (5 bases). The CDR3 consists of 17 residues. Germline V gene lookup returns CDR1 MNHEY and CDR2 SMNVEV (reference sequence). V dropped 7 bases and J dropped 5 bases, with 24 bases sitting between them. The CDR3: CASTAGVGVGGDNEQFF. CDR3 nucleotide sequence: TGTGCCAGCACCGCCGGAGTCGGGGTGGGTGGAGACAATGAGCAGTTCTTC.

The CDR3 bases are TGTGCCAGCAGTGAAACGCGGGGGGAGAGAGAGACCCAGTACTTC. The encoded protein is CASSETRGERETQYF. The chain is built from TRBV2 and TRBJ2-5, with 8 bases identical to TRBD2. The length of the CDR3 is 15 residues. V dropped 2 bases and J dropped 4; count of bases not matched to a gene: 6. The V gene's germline CDR1 is SNHLY and CDR2 FYNNEI.

The V call is TRBV6-1, the J call TRBJ1-4; D ambiguous. The CDR3 consists of 15 residues. Deletions cut 4 bases from V and 8 bases from J, with 17 bases between. Germline CDR1 reads MNHNS; CDR2 reads SASEGT. The CDR3 here is CASSATGSLGEKLFF. DNA for the CDR3: TGTGCCAGCAGTGCCACCGGGAGTCTTGGAGAAAAACTGTTTTTT.